Listed below are T cell receptor beta chains from one sample, sequenced in a study of radiotherapy plus CTLA-4 blockade in lung cancer. Sequencing was performed with immunoSEQ multiplex PCR; in TCRdb, only in-frame clones are kept and a portion is missing. The data show some 77,000 clones, approximately 86% seen once. The sequenced sample was peripheral blood, obtained from a patient treated with radiotherapy plus ipilimumab. The receptor source for this set is a human donor with non-small cell lung cancer who had a partial response to radiotherapy plus ipilimumab. Both conserved end residues are part of each CDR3. The D gene is left open where the match is weak. Some rows have no size entry. The others give once, few or many, or a class for an expanded clone.

clone_size	d_call	j_call	v_call	cdr3_aa	cdr3_nt
.	.	TRBJ1-4	TRBV28	CASSPLATNEKLFF	TGTGCCAGCAGTCCCCTAGCAACTAATGAAAAACTGTTTTTT
.	.	TRBJ1-1	TRBV18	CASSPLEMNTEAFF	TGTGCCAGCTCACCACTGGAGATGAACACTGAAGCTTTCTTT
.	.	TRBJ2-5	TRBV19	CASSIGGGRETQYF	TGTGCCAGTAGTATTGGGGGGGGCCGAGAGACCCAGTACTTC
.	.	TRBJ1-2	TRBV7-8	CASSLAGGDGYTF	TGTGCCAGCAGCTTAGCGGGGGGGGATGGCTACACCTTC
.	.	TRBJ1-3	TRBV4-2	CASSQVSTGPSGNTIYF	TGTGCCAGCAGCCAAGTCTCGACAGGTCCCTCTGGAAACACCATATATTTT
.	.	TRBJ1-3	TRBV5-1	CASSLAESSGNTIYF	TGCGCCAGCAGCTTGGCAGAAAGCTCTGGAAACACCATATATTTT
.	TRBD1	TRBJ2-1	TRBV5-1	CASSLADRGPYNEQFF	TGCGCCAGCAGCTTGGCGGACAGGGGGCCCTACAATGAGCAGTTCTTC
.	TRBD2	TRBJ2-3	TRBV30	CAWRIAGGADTQYF	TGTGCCTGGAGAATAGCGGGAGGGGCAGATACGCAGTATTTT
.	.	TRBJ1-5	TRBV19	CASGDQPQHF	TGTGCCAGCGGGGATCAGCCCCAGCATTTT
.	TRBD1	TRBJ1-3	TRBV27	CASSLDRGPGNTIYF	TGTGCCAGCAGCTTAGACAGGGGCCCTGGAAACACCATATATTTT
.	.	TRBJ2-5	TRBV20-1	CSARLETQYF	TGCAGTGCTAGACTGGAGACCCAGTACTTC
.	.	TRBJ2-7	TRBV15	CATSRDRQSVYEQYF	TGTGCCACCAGCAGAGATCGACAATCGGTCTACGAGCAGTACTTC
.	.	TRBJ1-1	TRBV7-9	CASSLSRSEAFF	TGTGCCAGCAGCTTATCGAGGTCTGAAGCTTTCTTT
.	.	TRBJ1-1	TRBV6-6	CASSYSGGGAEAFF	TGTGCCAGCAGTTACTCGGGTGGCGGGGCTGAAGCTTTCTTT
.	TRBD1	TRBJ1-2	TRBV5-6	CASKIQGARGYTF	TGTGCCAGCAAGATACAGGGGGCGCGCGGCTACACCTTC
.	TRBD2	TRBJ2-3	TRBV5-1	CASKTSGTADTQYF	TGCGCCAGCAAGACTAGCGGGACGGCAGATACGCAGTATTTT
.	TRBD1	TRBJ1-3	TRBV9	CASSQTLGQPYSGNTIYF	TGTGCCAGCAGCCAAACGCTGGGACAGCCGTACTCTGGAAACACCATATATTTT
.	.	TRBJ2-7	TRBV19	CASSEPGLRYEQYF	TGTGCCAGTAGCGAACCGGGACTCCGCTACGAGCAGTACTTC
once	.	TRBJ2-5	TRBV29-1	CSVNGKAYQETQYF	TGCAGCGTTAATGGAAAAGCGTACCAAGAGACCCAGTACTTC
few	.	TRBJ1-2	TRBV7-9	CASRGVDLQGYTF	TGTGCCAGCAGAGGGGTGGATCTGCAGGGCTACACCTTC
.	TRBD2	TRBJ2-7	TRBV4-2	CASSQDSTSGSYEQYF	TGTGCCAGCAGCCAAGACTCCACTAGCGGGAGTTACGAGCAGTACTTC
.	TRBD1	TRBJ1-4	TRBV28	CASSPGTGSSEKLFF	TGTGCCAGCAGTCCCGGGACAGGGTCTTCTGAAAAACTGTTTTTT
.	.	TRBJ2-7	TRBV29-1	CSVVFSTGSHEQYF	TGCAGCGTTGTATTCTCAACAGGGTCCCACGAGCAGTACTTC
.	TRBD1	TRBJ1-6	TRBV5-1	CASSPTGGSNSPLHF	TGCGCCAGCAGCCCCACAGGGGGCTCGAATTCACCCCTCCACTTT
.	TRBD1	TRBJ1-5	TRBV19	CASSMDRFGQPQHF	TGTGCCAGTAGTATGGACAGGTTCGGTCAGCCCCAGCATTTT
.	.	TRBJ2-5	TRBV2	CASSQQGIKFETQYF	TGTGCCAGCAGTCAACAGGGTATAAAGTTTGAGACCCAGTACTTC
.	.	TRBJ1-2	TRBV6-5	CASSPRGPNYGYTF	TGTGCCAGCAGTCCCAGGGGCCCTAACTATGGCTACACCTTC
.	.	TRBJ1-5	TRBV6-1	CASSEAGGDQPQHF	TGTGCCAGCAGTGAAGCGGGGGGGGATCAGCCCCAGCATTTT
.	TRBD2	TRBJ2-1	TRBV27	CASSLSLAGDEDEQFF	TGTGCCAGCAGTTTATCCCTAGCGGGAGACGAAGATGAGCAGTTCTTC
.	.	TRBJ2-2	TRBV27	CASSLIPLTELFF	TGTGCCAGCAGTTTAATCCCCCTTACTGAGCTGTTTTTT
.	TRBD1	TRBJ2-2	TRBV27	CASSAYGTGTGELFF	TGTGCCAGCAGTGCCTACGGGACAGGGACCGGGGAGCTGTTTTTT
.	.	TRBJ2-2	TRBV18	CASSPLGSGELFF	TGTGCCAGCTCACCTCTGGGGAGCGGGGAGCTGTTTTTT
.	.	TRBJ1-5	TRBV7-8	CASSLASFSNQPQHF	TGTGCCAGCAGCTTAGCATCCTTTAGCAATCAGCCCCAGCATTTT
.	.	TRBJ1-1	TRBV7-6	CASSLLGTTEAFF	TGTGCCAGCAGCTTACTTGGCACCACTGAAGCTTTCTTT
.	TRBD1	TRBJ1-1	TRBV19	CASRSRQGNLNTEAFF	TGTGCCAGTAGAAGTCGACAGGGGAATTTGAACACTGAAGCTTTCTTT
once	.	TRBJ2-2	TRBV7-8	CASSRRENTGELFF	TGTGCCAGCAGCCGACGGGAGAACACCGGGGAGCTGTTTTTT
.	.	TRBJ2-1	TRBV21-1	CASSLRQGPYNEQFF	TGTGCCAGCAGCCTAAGGCAGGGGCCCTACAATGAGCAGTTCTTC
.	.	TRBJ2-7	TRBV27	CASSLGLNYEQYF	TGTGCCAGCAGTCTTGGGCTGAACTACGAGCAGTACTTC
.	.	TRBJ2-2	TRBV7-7	CASSTEGGELFF	TGTGCTAGCAGCACGGAGGGCGGGGAGCTGTTTTTT
.	.	TRBJ2-7	TRBV6-1	CASSDRDNLSYEQYF	TGTGCCAGCAGTGACCGGGACAACCTTAGCTACGAGCAGTACTTC
.	.	TRBJ2-3	TRBV7-2	CASSLLAPPDTQYF	TGTGCCAGCAGCTTACTAGCCCCTCCAGATACGCAGTATTTT
.	TRBD2	TRBJ2-5	TRBV7-2	CASSSTLVARGRWETQYF	TGTGCCAGCAGCTCGACGTTGGTCGCGCGCGGGAGGTGGGAGACCCAGTACTTC
.	TRBD2	TRBJ2-2	TRBV2	CAGVAGVDTGELFF	TGTGCCGGAGTAGCGGGAGTGGACACCGGGGAGCTGTTTTTT
.	.	TRBJ2-7	TRBV18	CASSPLDSSEQYF	TGTGCCAGCTCACCACTTGACAGCTCCGAGCAGTACTTC
.	TRBD2	TRBJ2-3	TRBV30	CAWTRTSGSTDTQYF	TGTGCCTGGACAAGGACTAGCGGGAGCACAGATACGCAGTATTTT
.	TRBD1	TRBJ2-3	TRBV9	CASSVRDRGPDTQYF	TGTGCCAGCAGCGTGAGGGACAGGGGACCAGATACGCAGTATTTT
.	TRBD1	TRBJ2-7	TRBV7-7	CASSWDRDYEQYF	TGTGCTAGCAGCTGGGACAGGGACTACGAGCAGTACTTC
.	TRBD1	TRBJ2-5	TRBV15	CATSRDFGQGAETQYF	TGTGCCACCAGCAGAGATTTCGGGCAGGGGGCAGAGACCCAGTACTTC
.	.	TRBJ2-1	TRBV15	CATGLSSYGSYNEQFF	TGTGCCACCGGACTCTCCTCGTACGGCTCCTACAATGAGCAGTTCTTC
.	TRBD1	TRBJ2-5	TRBV9	CASSLTGQGFVETQYF	TGTGCCAGCAGCCTCACCGGACAGGGTTTTGTCGAGACCCAGTACTTC
.	TRBD1	TRBJ2-4	TRBV5-5	CASSPKNIPGQGEVWF	TGTGCCAGCAGCCCTAAAAATATACCGGGACAGGGGGAGGTATGGTTC
.	.	TRBJ2-1	TRBV4-2	CASSQATSFHEQFF	TGTGCCAGCAGCCAAGCAACTAGTTTCCATGAGCAGTTCTTC
few	.	TRBJ2-2	TRBV5-4	CASSFTQTLANTGELFF	TGTGCCAGCAGCTTTACTCAGACTCTCGCCAACACCGGGGAGCTGTTTTTT
.	.	TRBJ2-7	TRBV6-1	CASSERSGAYEQYF	TGTGCCAGCAGTGAACGGTCAGGGGCCTACGAGCAGTACTTC